The text below deals with one T cell receptor beta chain. Clones were sequenced by immunoSEQ multiplex PCR, and TCRdb holds only the in-frame ones, with some missing. The table has 2.3 million or so clones, about 92% seen once; the top ten hold 0.39%. This CDR3 comprises 17 residues. Germline lookup yields CDR1 GTSNPN and CDR2 SVGIG (reference sequence). V was shortened by 0 bases and J by 0 bases, with 15 bases between the two germline ends. This sample is part of a study of shared clonotypes between healthy human individuals. Free of recent acute infections or vaccinations, the donors were healthy HIV-negative adults.

This TCR came from a man younger than 30 in good health. Some clones in this sample may be carry-over from other donors' samples. This chain connects TRBV30 to TRBJ1-3; D not resolved. What was sequenced was naive CD4+ T cells from PBMCs. The subset here: CD45RA+ positively selected. CDR3 region: CAWSVRSGRISGNTIYF. The CDR3 DNA reads TGTGCCTGGAGTGTACGTTCTGGCAGAATCTCTGGAAACACCATATATTTT.